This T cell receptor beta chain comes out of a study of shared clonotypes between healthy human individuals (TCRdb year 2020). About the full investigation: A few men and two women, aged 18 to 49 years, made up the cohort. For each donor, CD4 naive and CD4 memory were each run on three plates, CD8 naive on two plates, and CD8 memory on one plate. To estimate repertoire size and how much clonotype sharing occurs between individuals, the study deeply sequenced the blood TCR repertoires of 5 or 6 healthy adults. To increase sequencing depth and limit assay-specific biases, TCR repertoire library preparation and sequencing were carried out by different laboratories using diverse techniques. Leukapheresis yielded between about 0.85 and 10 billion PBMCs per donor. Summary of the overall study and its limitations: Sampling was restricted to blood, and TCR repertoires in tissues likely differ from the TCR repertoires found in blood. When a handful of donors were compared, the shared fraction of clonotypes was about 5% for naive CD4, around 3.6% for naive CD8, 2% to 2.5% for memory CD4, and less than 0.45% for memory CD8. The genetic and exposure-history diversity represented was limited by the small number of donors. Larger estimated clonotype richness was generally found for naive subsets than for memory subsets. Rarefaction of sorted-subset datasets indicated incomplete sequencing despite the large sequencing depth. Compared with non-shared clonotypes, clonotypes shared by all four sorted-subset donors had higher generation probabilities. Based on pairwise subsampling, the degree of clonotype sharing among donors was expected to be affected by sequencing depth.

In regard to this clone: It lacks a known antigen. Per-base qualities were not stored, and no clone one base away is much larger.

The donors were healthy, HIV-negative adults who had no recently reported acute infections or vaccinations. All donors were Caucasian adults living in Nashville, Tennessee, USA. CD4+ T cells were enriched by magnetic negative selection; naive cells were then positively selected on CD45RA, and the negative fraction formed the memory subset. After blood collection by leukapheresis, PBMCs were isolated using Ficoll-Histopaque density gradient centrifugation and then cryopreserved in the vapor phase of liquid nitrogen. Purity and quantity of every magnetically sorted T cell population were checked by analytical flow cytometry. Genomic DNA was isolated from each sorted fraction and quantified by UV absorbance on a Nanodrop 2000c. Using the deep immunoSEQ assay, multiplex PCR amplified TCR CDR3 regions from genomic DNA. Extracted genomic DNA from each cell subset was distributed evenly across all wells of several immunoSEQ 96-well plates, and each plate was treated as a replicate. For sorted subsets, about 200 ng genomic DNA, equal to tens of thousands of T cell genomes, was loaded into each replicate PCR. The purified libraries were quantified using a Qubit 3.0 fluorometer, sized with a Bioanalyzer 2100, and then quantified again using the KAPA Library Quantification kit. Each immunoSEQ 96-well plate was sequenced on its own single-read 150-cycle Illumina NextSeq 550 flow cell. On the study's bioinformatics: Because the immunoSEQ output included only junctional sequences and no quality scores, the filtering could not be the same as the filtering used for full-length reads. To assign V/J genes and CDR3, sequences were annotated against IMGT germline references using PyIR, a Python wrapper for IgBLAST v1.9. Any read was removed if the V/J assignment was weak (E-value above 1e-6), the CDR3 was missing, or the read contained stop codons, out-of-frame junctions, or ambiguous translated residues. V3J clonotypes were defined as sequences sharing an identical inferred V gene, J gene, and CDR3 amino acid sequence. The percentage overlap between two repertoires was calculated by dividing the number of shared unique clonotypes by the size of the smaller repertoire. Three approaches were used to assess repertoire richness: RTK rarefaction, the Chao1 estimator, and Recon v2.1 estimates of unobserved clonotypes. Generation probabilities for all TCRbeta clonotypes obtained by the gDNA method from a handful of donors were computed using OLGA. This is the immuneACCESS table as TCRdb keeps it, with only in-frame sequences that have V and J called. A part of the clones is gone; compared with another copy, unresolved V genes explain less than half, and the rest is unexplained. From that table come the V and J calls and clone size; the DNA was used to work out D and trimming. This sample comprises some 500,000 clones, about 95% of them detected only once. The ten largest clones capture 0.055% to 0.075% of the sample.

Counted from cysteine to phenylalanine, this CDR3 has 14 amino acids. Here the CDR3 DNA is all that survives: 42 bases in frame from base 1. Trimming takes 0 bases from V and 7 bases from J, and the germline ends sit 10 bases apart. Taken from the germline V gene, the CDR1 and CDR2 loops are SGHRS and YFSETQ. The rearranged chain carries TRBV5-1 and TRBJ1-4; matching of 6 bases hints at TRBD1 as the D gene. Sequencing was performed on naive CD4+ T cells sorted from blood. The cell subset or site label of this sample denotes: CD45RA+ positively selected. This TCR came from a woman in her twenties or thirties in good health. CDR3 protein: CASSLAGGGEKLFF. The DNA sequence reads TGCGCCAGCAGCTTGGCTGGGGGCGGTGAAAAACTGTTTTTT.